These 17 T cell receptor beta chains came from one sample sequenced in a study of PD-L1 blockade in urothelial cancer listed by TCRdb under 2017. The receptor library was made with the immunoSEQ multiplex PCR assay. TCRdb stores this immuneACCESS table with in-frame sequences only. Part of the clones is absent; in the studies checked, under half of the shortfall reflects unresolved V genes, and no reason is known for the rest. In this sample the table shows about 87,000 clones, roughly 89% of which occur a single time. The top ten clonotypes cover around 2% of the sample. The time point label corresponds to: pretreatment peripheral blood. The sequencing here drew on PBMCs, taken around atezolizumab (anti-PD-L1) treatment. The receptors were sampled from a man aged 55 to 70 with urothelial cancer.

This chain uses TRBV10-1 with TRBJ2-7, with D perhaps matching TRBD2 (6 bases). CDR1 is WNHNN, CDR2 SYGVQD, per germline (reference sequence). The CDR3 runs to 14 residues. Trimming left V 8 bases short and J 5 bases short, with 19 bases between. The CDR3, as DNA: TGCGCCAGCGCCCCTGCTAGCGCTGGCGACGAGCAGTACTTC. This translates into CASAPASAGDEQYF.

The chain carries TRBV28 and TRBJ1-4; D perhaps matches TRBD1 (6 bases). This CDR3 has 14 residues. CDR1 MDHEN and CDR2 SYDVKM come from the germline V gene. Trimming stripped 6 bases from V and 5 bases from J, with 13 bases between. The CDR3 DNA follows: TGTGCCAGCAGCTCCCCGGGACAAAATGAAAAACTGTTTTTT. It yields the protein CASSSPGQNEKLFF. Combining the CDR3 with reference TRBV28 and TRBJ1-4 gives the whole variable domain DVKVTQSSRYLVKRTGEKVFLECVQDMDHENMFWYRQDPGLGLRLIYFSYDVKMKEKGDIPEGYSVSREKKERFSLILESASTNQTSMYLCASSSPGQNEKLFFGSGTQLSVL.

V usage is TRBV7-3 and J usage is TRBJ2-2, with D perhaps TRBD1 (7 bases). Germline assignment: CDR1 SGHTA and CDR2 FQGTGA. V dropped 8 bases and J dropped 6 bases, with 19 bases sitting between them. This CDR3 region has 15 residues. For the CDR3, the DNA is TGTGCCAGCCGGAGGGGGCAGGATGGGTCCGGGGAGCTGTTTTTT. Translating gives CASRRGQDGSGELFF.

V is TRBV9 and J is TRBJ1-6; unclear D gene. The CDR3 sequence is 18 residues long. The V gene's germline CDR1 is SGDLS and CDR2 YYNGEE. Trimming took off 0 bases at V and 0 bases at J, with 13 bases between the two ends. The CDR3 is CASSVAANGLSYNSPLHF. The CDR3 region has the DNA TGTGCCAGCAGCGTAGCGGCTAATGGGCTCTCCTATAATTCACCCCTCCACTTT.

This sequence joins TRBV25-1 and TRBJ2-5; possibly TRBD2 for D (6 bases). The germline V gene has CDR1 MGHDK and CDR2 SYGVNS. Between the trimmed V and J ends, which lost 4 bases and 4 bases, there was a span of 16 bases. The CDR3 contains 15 residues. The CDR3 bases are TGTGCCAGCAGTGTACGCTCGGGACTGGGAGAGACCCAGTACTTC. This encodes CASSVRSGLGETQYF.

V and J are TRBV2 and TRBJ2-7, with 14 bases that match TRBD2. Germline values: CDR1 SNHLY, CDR2 FYNNEI. V shed 1 base and J 9 bases; nucleotides not matched to a gene: 5. The CDR3 runs to 15 residues. The CDR3 DNA sequence: TGTGCCAGCAGTGAAGTGCGACTAGCGGGGGGGGTGCAGTACTTC. Encoded protein: CASSEVRLAGGVQYF.

This clone turned up a few times. V is TRBV7-5 and J is TRBJ2-6; TRBD1, the table's D call, was not compared with the DNA. TRBV7-5 is marked as a pseudogene. There are 18 residues in the CDR3. CDR3 sequence: CVRSSRPGQNSGANVLTF. CDR3 nucleotide sequence: TGTGTCAGAAGCTCCCGACCGGGACAGAACTCTGGGGCCAACGTCCTGACTTTC.

The chain couples TRBV6-5 to TRBJ2-1; 13 bases line up with TRBD2. The CDR3 extends over 15 amino acids. V shed 6 bases and J 6 bases; nucleotides not matched to a gene: 5. CDR1 and CDR2 from the germline V gene are MNHEY and SVGAGI. The CDR3 region is CASSPLAGGRNEQFF. The CDR3 coding sequence is TGTGCCAGCAGCCCACTAGCGGGGGGGCGCAATGAGCAGTTCTTC.

This clone was detected only once. This chain uses TRBV29-1 with TRBJ1-1; TRBD1 matches at 11 bases. V gave up 4 bases and J gave up 4 bases; unmatched junction bases: 8. Germline CDR1 reads SQVTM; CDR2 reads ANQGSEA. This CDR3 region has 15 residues. In nucleotides, the CDR3 is TGCAGCGTTGGGACAGGGGGCCGGATTGGCACTGAAGCTTTCTTT. The encoded protein is CSVGTGGRIGTEAFF. The full variable domain, its missing parts supplied by reference TRBV29-1 and TRBJ1-1, is SAVISQKPSRDICQRGTSLTIQCQVDSQVTMMFWYRQQPGQSLTLIATANQGSEATYESGFVIDKFPISRPNLTFSTLTVSNMSPEDSSIYLCSVGTGGRIGTEAFFGQGTRLTVV.

As regards this clone: The sample contains more than one DNA sequence encoding this CDR3. The J gene is TRBJ1-2, the V gene TRBV28; 9 bases line up with TRBD1. Germline V gene lookup returns CDR1 MDHEN and CDR2 SYDVKM. CDR3 length: 15 amino acids. After removal of 4 bases from V and 4 bases from J, the junction contained 7 bases not matched to a gene. The CDR3 here is CASSSGGQGAYGYTF. The CDR3 DNA reads as TGTGCCAGCAGTTCAGGGGGACAGGGCGCCTATGGCTACACCTTC.

The rearrangement uses TRBV21-1 and TRBJ2-5; the table's D gene call, TRBD1, was not cross checked with the DNA. TRBV21-1 constitutes a pseudogene. The CDR3 sequence is 14 residues long. In DNA, the CDR3 is TGTGCCAGCAGCCTAAGACAGCACCAAGAGACCCAGTACTTC. Its protein product is CASSLRQHQETQYF.

The V gene is TRBV6-1, the J gene TRBJ2-5; TRBD2 agrees at 9 bases. The J segment lost 4 bases and the V segment lost 2 bases, leaving 5 bases of the junction unmatched. Germline lookup yields CDR1 MNHNS and CDR2 SASEGT. The CDR3 is made up of 15 amino acids. CDR3 in amino acids: CASSELSGGRETQYF. CDR3 nucleotides: TGTGCCAGCAGTGAACTTAGCGGGGGTCGAGAGACCCAGTACTTC.

The CDR3 reads CASSLNAGPYNEQFF. CDR3 nucleotides: TGTGCCAGCAGCTTAAACGCGGGACCTTACAATGAGCAGTTCTTC. The chain is built from TRBV7-2 and TRBJ2-1; TRBD2 might be the D (6 bases). The CDR3 is 15 amino acids. Trimming removed 2 bases at V and 4 bases at J, with 12 bases between. Germline V gene data show CDR1 as SGHTA and CDR2 as FQGNSA.

The CDR3 DNA follows: TGCGCCAGCAGCCAAGAGACAGGGAGTATCCACGAGCAGTACTTC. Translated, it gives CASSQETGSIHEQYF. The V call is TRBV4-3, the J call TRBJ2-7, with 7 bases that match TRBD1. The germline V gene encodes CDR1 LGHNA and CDR2 YSLEER. V was pared by 0 bases and J by 5 bases, with 7 bases of the junction left unmatched. This CDR3 has 15 amino acids.

This clone is a singleton in its sample. The V call is TRBV4-3, the J call TRBJ2-7, with D perhaps TRBD2 (6 bases). The length of the CDR3 is 18 residues. Trimming pared 0 bases from V and 3 bases from J, leaving 21 bases between. Germline CDR1 LGHNA, CDR2 YSLEER. The CDR3: CASSQDPSGSSLGYEQYF. The CDR3 region has the DNA TGCGCCAGCAGCCAAGATCCCAGCGGGTCTTCGCTTGGCTACGAGCAGTACTTC.

The chain has TRBV5-1 and TRBJ1-2, with 9 bases identical to TRBD1. Germline CDR1 and CDR2: SGHRS and YFSETQ. Losses at the gene ends were 4 bases for V and 2 bases for J; bases not matched to a gene: 6. This CDR3 has 15 residues. CDR3 DNA: TGCGCCAGCAGCGACGAAGGACAGGGGAACTATGGCTACACCTTC. It codes for CASSDEGQGNYGYTF.

V gene TRBV28 combines with J gene TRBJ1-5; tentatively, D is TRBD1 (5 bases). Trimming took off 9 bases at V and 8 bases at J, with 11 bases between the two ends. Germline values: CDR1 MDHEN, CDR2 SYDVKM. The CDR3 loop spans 11 amino acids. The CDR3 protein is CASCQGEPQHF. CDR3 nucleotide sequence: TGTGCCAGTTGCCAGGGTGAGCCCCAGCATTTT.